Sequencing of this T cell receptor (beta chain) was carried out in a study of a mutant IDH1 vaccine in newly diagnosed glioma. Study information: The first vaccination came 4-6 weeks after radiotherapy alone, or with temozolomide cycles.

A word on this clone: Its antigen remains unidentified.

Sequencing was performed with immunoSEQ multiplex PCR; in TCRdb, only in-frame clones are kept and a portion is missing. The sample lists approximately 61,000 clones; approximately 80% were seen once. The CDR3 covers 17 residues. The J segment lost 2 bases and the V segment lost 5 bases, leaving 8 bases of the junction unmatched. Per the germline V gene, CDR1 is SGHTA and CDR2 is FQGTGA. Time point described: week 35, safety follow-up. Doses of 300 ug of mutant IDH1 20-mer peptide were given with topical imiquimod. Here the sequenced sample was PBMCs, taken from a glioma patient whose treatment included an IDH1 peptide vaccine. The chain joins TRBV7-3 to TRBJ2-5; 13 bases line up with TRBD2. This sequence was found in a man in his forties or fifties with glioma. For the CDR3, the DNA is TGTGCCAGCAGCCTAGGGACTAGCGGGACCAAACAAGAGACCCAGTACTTC. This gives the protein CASSLGTSGTKQETQYF. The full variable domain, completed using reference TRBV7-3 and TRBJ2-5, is GAGVSQTPSNKVTEKGKYVELRCDPISGHTALYWYRQSLGQGPEFLIYFQGTGAADDSGLPNDRFFAVRPEGSVSTLKIQRTERGDSAVYLCASSLGTSGTKQETQYFGPGTRLLVL.